A single sample gave rise to the 20 T cell receptor beta chains below, sequenced in a study of T cell changes during pregnancy in multiple sclerosis. Here immunoSEQ multiplex PCR was the method, and the copy in TCRdb shows in-frame clones only, minus some. Of approximately 90,000 clones detected, roughly 93% appear once; the ten largest clones hold more than 0.8%. The sample in question was peripheral blood, obtained in the third trimester of pregnancy. Every receptor here comes from a female donor with multiple sclerosis, enrolled in a pregnancy study.

J is TRBJ2-1 and V is TRBV6-4; TRBD1 agrees at 7 bases. V shed 6 bases and J 5 bases; nucleotides not matched to a gene: 13. This CDR3 contains 16 residues. Per the germline V gene, CDR1 is MRHNA and CDR2 is SNTAGT. The CDR3 is CASSSYHRGSDNEQFF. As DNA, the CDR3 is TGTGCCAGCAGCTCTTATCACAGGGGAAGCGACAATGAGCAGTTCTTC.

The J gene is TRBJ1-1, the V gene TRBV30; 8 bases line up with TRBD1. Germline V lookup: CDR1 GTSNPN, CDR2 SVGIG (reference sequence). CDR3 length: 15 residues. J gave up 12 bases and V 0 bases, and 15 bases lay outside the gene matches. The CDR3 DNA reads TGTGCCTGGAGTGTTATGTCAGGGGGCGATTCGCGTACTTTCTTT. Translated: CAWSVMSGGDSRTFF.

CDR3 region: CASSLGTGPLDEQFF. The CDR3 region has the DNA TGTGCCAGCAGCTTAGGGACAGGACCCTTGGATGAGCAGTTCTTC. The rearrangement links TRBV7-9 to TRBJ2-1, with 7 positions matching TRBD1. This CDR3 comprises 15 residues. V shed 1 base and J 8 bases; nucleotides not matched to a gene: 8. The germline gives CDR1 SEHNR, CDR2 FQNEAQ (reference sequence).

The genes are TRBV9 and TRBJ2-1; D perhaps matches TRBD2 (5 bases). The CDR3 runs to 14 residues. Deletions cut 4 bases from V and 5 bases from J, with 13 bases between. Per the germline V gene, CDR1 is SGDLS and CDR2 is YYNGEE. The CDR3 protein is CASSSWTQNNEQFF. CDR3 coding DNA: TGTGCCAGCAGCTCGTGGACTCAAAACAATGAGCAGTTCTTC.

In its sample, this clone was seen once. V usage is TRBV6-5 and J usage is TRBJ2-3; 11 bases agree with TRBD2. CDR1 is MNHEY, CDR2 SVGAGI, per germline. This CDR3 comprises 15 residues. Germline trimming cut 6 bases from V and 4 bases from J; bases unmatched to any gene: 6. The CDR3 coding sequence is TGTGCCAGCAGGAGACTAGCGGGAATCGCAGATACGCAGTATTTT. It encodes CASRRLAGIADTQYF.

The chain combines TRBV28 with TRBJ1-4, with D perhaps matching TRBD1 (6 bases). CDR1 is MDHEN, CDR2 SYDVKM, per germline. Trimming took 2 bases from V and 11 from J, leaving 9 bases between them. This CDR3 has 12 residues. For the CDR3, the DNA is TGTGCCAGCAGTTTACTCCAGGGGAAACTGTTTTTT. Encoded protein: CASSLLQGKLFF. Full variable domain (outside the CDR3, taken from reference TRBV28 and TRBJ1-4): DVKVTQSSRYLVKRTGEKVFLECVQDMDHENMFWYRQDPGLGLRLIYFSYDVKMKEKGDIPEGYSVSREKKERFSLILESASTNQTSMYLCASSLLQGKLFFGSGTQLSVL.

The V call is TRBV7-5, the J call TRBJ2-2; the table calls TRBD2, which could not be checked here. TRBV7-5 is a pseudogene segment. The CDR3 is 16 residues long. In DNA form, the CDR3 reads TGTGTCAGATCCGGGAGCGGGAGGGAAGCGAACGGGGAGCTGTTTTTT. This translates into CVRSGSGREANGELFF.

The table lists this clone with a count of one. This chain connects TRBV7-8 to TRBJ2-1; 10 bases are shared with TRBD2. The germline V gene encodes CDR1 SGHVS and CDR2 FQNEAQ. Trimming at V came to 6 bases and at J to 7 bases, leaving 21 bases not matched to a gene. This CDR3 contains 19 residues. In nucleotides, the CDR3 is TGTGCCAGCAGACGCCCCCAAATACCGGGACTAGCGTCGGCGAATGAGCAGTTCTTC. Translated, it gives CASRRPQIPGLASANEQFF. Complete variable domain (other parts from reference TRBV7-8 and TRBJ2-1): GAGVSQSPRYKVAKRGQDVALRCDPISGHVSLFWYQQALGQGPEFLTYFQNEAQLDKSGLPSDRFFAERPEGSVSTLKIQRTQQEDSAVYLCASRRPQIPGLASANEQFFGPGTRLTVL.

This clone appeared a single time. The J gene is TRBJ2-3, the V gene TRBV5-5; 8 nucleotides line up with TRBD2. CDR3 size: 16 residues. Unmatched junction bases numbered 9, after V lost 5 bases and J lost 1 base. Germline CDR1 and CDR2: SGHKS and YYEKEE (reference sequence). The CDR3 DNA reads as TGTGCCAGCAGTCTTTTCCGAGCGGGAGGCACAGATACGCAGTATTTT. Its translation: CASSLFRAGGTDTQYF.

CDR3 nucleotides: TGTGCCAGCAGCGGCGGGGGGCAGCGGGAGAACAATGAGCAGTTCTTC. Its translation: CASSGGGQRENNEQFF. V and J are TRBV9 and TRBJ2-1; 8 nucleotides match TRBD2. Trimming took 3 bases from V and 5 from J; bases not matched to a gene: 10. Germline V CDR1 and CDR2: SGDLS, YYNGEE. CDR3 size: 16 residues.

The CDR3 is CATTRGGDYNEQFF. CDR3 bases: TGTGCCACCACACGAGGGGGCGACTACAATGAGCAGTTCTTC. The chain uses TRBV19 and TRBJ2-1; TRBD1 matches 7 bases. The CDR3 is 14 residues long. V was clipped by 10 bases and J by 3 bases; unmatched bases: 9. Germline CDR1 reads LNHDA; CDR2 reads SQIVND (reference sequence).

The J gene is TRBJ1-1, the V gene TRBV5-6; no clear D gene. The CDR3 contains 12 residues. V was cut by 1 base and J by 5 bases, with 6 bases left in between. Germline V gene lookup returns CDR1 SGHDT and CDR2 YYEEEE. CDR3 protein: CASSLRRTEAFF. The DNA for the CDR3 is TGTGCCAGCAGCTTGAGGAGGACTGAAGCTTTCTTT.

The rearrangement uses TRBV7-9 and TRBJ1-4; D gene unclear. Trimming removed 1 base from V and 6 bases from J, with 9 bases in between. Germline values: CDR1 SEHNR, CDR2 FQNEAQ (reference sequence). This CDR3 contains 14 residues. The CDR3 sequence: CASSLGGIHEKLFF. In DNA, the CDR3 is TGTGCCAGCAGCTTAGGAGGTATCCATGAAAAACTGTTTTTT.

The genes are TRBV5-1 and TRBJ2-4; maybe TRBD2 (5 bases). Trimming shortened V by 1 base and J by 3 bases, and 14 bases separated the two germline ends. Per the germline V gene, CDR1 is SGHRS and CDR2 is YFSETQ. This CDR3 has 16 residues. The CDR3 DNA sequence: TGCGCCAGCAGCTTGTCGAGCGCGGCGGGCAAAAACATTCAGTACTTC. It encodes CASSLSSAAGKNIQYF.

The chain couples TRBV28 to TRBJ2-7, with 8 nucleotides matching TRBD1. V was pared by 5 bases and J by 2 bases, with 14 bases of the junction left unmatched. CDR3 length equals 17 residues. CDR1 and CDR2 from the germline V gene are MDHEN and SYDVKM. DNA of the CDR3: TGTGCCAGCAGTACACCTCACGGACAGGGACACCCCTACGAGCAGTACTTC. It yields the protein CASSTPHGQGHPYEQYF.

The gene calls are TRBV19 and TRBJ1-1; D not certain. The CDR3 runs 15 residues. Germline V gene data show CDR1 as LNHDA and CDR2 as SQIVND (reference sequence). V was pared by 7 bases and J by 3 bases, with 18 bases between. DNA for the CDR3: TGTGCCAGTATGGCAAATACTAGACGGGACACTGAAGCTTTCTTT. Translated, it gives CASMANTRRDTEAFF. Combining the CDR3 with reference TRBV19 and TRBJ1-1 gives the whole variable domain DGGITQSPKYLFRKEGQNVTLSCEQNLNHDAMYWYRQDPGQGLRLIYYSQIVNDFQKGDIAEGYSVSREKKESFPLTVTSAQKNPTAFYLCASMANTRRDTEAFFGQGTRLTVV.

The chain has TRBV28 and TRBJ2-7, with 10 bases aligning to TRBD1. The CDR3 spans 14 residues. The J segment lost 3 bases and the V segment lost 8 bases, leaving 7 bases of the junction unmatched. Germline lookup yields CDR1 MDHEN and CDR2 SYDVKM. CDR3 DNA sequence: TGTGCCAGCTCGGGAGGGGACAGGGGCTACGAGCAGTACTTC. It translates to CASSGGDRGYEQYF. Together with reference TRBV28 and TRBJ2-7, the CDR3 gives the full variable domain: DVKVTQSSRYLVKRTGEKVFLECVQDMDHENMFWYRQDPGLGLRLIYFSYDVKMKEKGDIPEGYSVSREKKERFSLILESASTNQTSMYLCASSGGDRGYEQYFGPGTRLTVT.

The chain joins TRBV28 to TRBJ1-5, with TRBD1 as a possible D gene (6 bases). In germline, CDR1 is MDHEN, CDR2 SYDVKM. The germline V and J ends were trimmed by 5 bases and 11 bases, with 19 bases remaining between them. This CDR3 has 14 residues. CDR3 in DNA: TGTGCCAGCAGTCTACAGGGATTTCAAGGGGCCCAGCATTTT. It is translated as CASSLQGFQGAQHF.

This chain links TRBV6-4 with TRBJ2-1; 7 nucleotides line up with TRBD2. Per the germline V gene, CDR1 is MRHNA and CDR2 is SNTAGT. V was clipped by 3 bases and J by 6 bases; unmatched bases: 5. The length of the CDR3 is 14 residues. CDR3 in DNA: TGTGCCAGCAGTGAATGGGGGAGGGCCAATGAGCAGTTCTTC. It is translated as CASSEWGRANEQFF.

This rearrangement joins TRBV30 to TRBJ1-1; TRBD1 matches at 8 bases. The CDR3 loop spans 12 amino acids. J was trimmed by 3 bases and V by 7 bases; bases with no gene match: 4. The germline V gene encodes CDR1 GTSNPN and CDR2 SVGIG (reference sequence). CDR3 DNA: TGTGCCTCAATGGACAGGGACACTGAAGCTTTCTTT. Protein product: CASMDRDTEAFF.